A selection of T cell receptor beta chains follows, all from one sample in a study of cytomegalovirus exposure and HLA in healthy donors. Generated by immunoSEQ multiplex PCR, the TCRdb table keeps only in-frame clones and is missing some. The table lists some 160,000 clones, approximately 80% of them singletons. The sample taken for sequencing was PBMCs. Every receptor here comes from a woman in her 30s in good health and CMV-seronegative. Both conserved end residues are part of each CDR3. D genes are given only for firm matches. Size is omitted from some rows. Given values are once, few, many or a class for expanded clones.

DNA,CDR3,size,V,D,J
TGTGCCAGCAGCCCTCGAGGACAGTCGTATGGCTACACCTTC,CASSPRGQSYGYTF,.,TRBV5-6,.,TRBJ1-2
TGTGCCAGCAGCGTAGTCGGGACAGGGGCGCCTGAAGCTTTCTTT,CASSVVGTGAPEAFF,.,TRBV9,TRBD1,TRBJ1-1
TGTGCCAGCAGCAGCGGGACAGGCCTCTATGGCTACACCTTC,CASSSGTGLYGYTF,.,TRBV7-9,TRBD1,TRBJ1-2
TGTGCCAGCAGCCTACCAGGGGGGGAGCTGTTTTTT,CASSLPGGELFF,.,TRBV6-5,.,TRBJ2-2
TGCAGCGTTGTAGACTCGGACAGGGGGGTCTATGGCTACACCTTC,CSVVDSDRGVYGYTF,few,TRBV29-1,TRBD1,TRBJ1-2
TGTGCCAGCTCACCACCTCCGGGAGGAGAGACCCAGTACTTC,CASSPPPGGETQYF,.,TRBV18,TRBD2,TRBJ2-5
TGTGCCAGCGCGGGACGACAATACGAGCAGTACTTC,CASAGRQYEQYF,.,TRBV28,.,TRBJ2-7
TGTGCCAGCAGTGAAACATACGAGCAGTACTTC,CASSETYEQYF,.,TRBV6-1,.,TRBJ2-7
TGTGCCAGCAGCTCCCGGGACAGGCTGTTTTTT,CASSSRDRLFF,.,TRBV7-8,TRBD1,TRBJ1-4
TGTGCTAGCAGCTTAGTCGACAGTAGCAATCAGCCCCAGCATTTT,CASSLVDSSNQPQHF,once,TRBV7-7,.,TRBJ1-5
TGTGCCAGCCGACAGGTACCGAACACCGGGGAGCTGTTTTTT,CASRQVPNTGELFF,.,TRBV7-3,.,TRBJ2-2
TGCGCCAGCAGCCAAGATACGGGCGGGGGGGTGTATGGCTACACCTTC,CASSQDTGGGVYGYTF,.,TRBV4-3,.,TRBJ1-2
TGTGCCAGCAGCCAAGATAACCTAGCGGGATCGTGGGCCATCACAGATACGCAGTATTTT,CASSQDNLAGSWAITDTQYF,.,TRBV4-2,TRBD2,TRBJ2-3
TGTGCCAGCAGCTCCAGAGAGGGGGCGAATGGCTACACCTTC,CASSSREGANGYTF,.,TRBV7-8,TRBD1,TRBJ1-2
TGTGCCAGCAGCCTAACGGCGGGGGAAGGTGAGCAGTTCTTC,CASSLTAGEGEQFF,.,TRBV7-2,TRBD2,TRBJ2-1
TGTGCCAGCAGCCCGAAGACTAGCGGAGGGATGGATACGCAGTATTTT,CASSPKTSGGMDTQYF,once,TRBV13,TRBD2,TRBJ2-3
TGTGCCAGCAGCGCGAAGGTCGAGCTAGCGGGAGGCTCCTACAATGAGCAGTTCTTC,CASSAKVELAGGSYNEQFF,few,TRBV9,TRBD2,TRBJ2-1
TGTGCCAGCAGCACTCACTCGGCGGAGCAGCCCCAGCATTTT,CASSTHSAEQPQHF,once,TRBV6-5,.,TRBJ1-5
TGTGCCAGCAGTTTACTGTTAGCGACAGATACGCAGTATTTT,CASSLLLATDTQYF,.,TRBV28,.,TRBJ2-3
TGCGCCAGCAGTCAGCATTGGGACAGGGGACTCTACGAGCAGTACTTC,CASSQHWDRGLYEQYF,.,TRBV23-1,TRBD1,TRBJ2-7
TGCAGCGTTGTCGGACGGGGCTATGGCTACACCTTC,CSVVGRGYGYTF,once,TRBV29-1,.,TRBJ1-2
TGTGCCAGCAGCCCGACAGGGGGTGCAGATACGCAGTATTTT,CASSPTGGADTQYF,.,TRBV6-5,TRBD1,TRBJ2-3
TGTGCCAGCACAGGGTACCGTGGCTACACCTTC,CASTGYRGYTF,.,TRBV2,.,TRBJ1-2
TGTGCCAGCAGCTTAACGGGGGTCCACAATGAGCAGTTCTTC,CASSLTGVHNEQFF,.,TRBV5-5,.,TRBJ2-1
TGCGCCAGCAGCCACCGGGACGCCGGGGGAAAACTGTTTTTT,CASSHRDAGGKLFF,few,TRBV4-3,.,TRBJ1-4
TGCGCCAGCAGCCACCGAAGGGGCGAAGCTTTCTTT,CASSHRRGEAFF,once,TRBV5-1,.,TRBJ1-1
TGTGCCAGCAGTTTATCGGCGGGGGATAGCAATCAGCCCCAGCATTTT,CASSLSAGDSNQPQHF,.,TRBV27,.,TRBJ1-5
TGTGCCAGCAGCTTGGCCGAGCGGGAGGGCTACGAGCAGTACTTC,CASSLAEREGYEQYF,.,TRBV5-6,TRBD2,TRBJ2-7
TGTGCCAGCAGTGAAGTAGAAGGACTTCACTCCTACGAGCAGTACTTC,CASSEVEGLHSYEQYF,.,TRBV2,.,TRBJ2-7
TGCGCCAGCAGCTTGGATCCGAGCTCTGGAAACACCATATATTTT,CASSLDPSSGNTIYF,.,TRBV5-1,.,TRBJ1-3
TGCGCCAGCAGCCCCTCAGAAGCGGCGGGAGAACCCTACGAGCAGTACTTC,CASSPSEAAGEPYEQYF,.,TRBV4-1,TRBD2,TRBJ2-7
TGTGCCTGGAGTGTAAGGACAGTTACTGAAGCTTTCTTT,CAWSVRTVTEAFF,few,TRBV30,.,TRBJ1-1
TGTGCCAGCAGCTCGTGGGGCAGCAATCAGCCCCAGCATTTT,CASSSWGSNQPQHF,.,TRBV7-9,.,TRBJ1-5
TGTGCCAGCAGCTCCAACCCGGGGTGGGGTACCTACGAGCAGTACTTC,CASSSNPGWGTYEQYF,.,TRBV13,.,TRBJ2-7
TGTGCCAGTTTACAGGGGGCTGGCTATGGCTACACCTTC,CASLQGAGYGYTF,few,TRBV19,TRBD1,TRBJ1-2
TGTGCCAGCAGTTTAGAGCGGGCCTCCTACGAGCAGTACTTC,CASSLERASYEQYF,few,TRBV27,.,TRBJ2-7
TGTGCCAGCAGCCAGGGACTAGCTAGCACAGATACGCAGTATTTT,CASSQGLASTDTQYF,.,TRBV4-2,TRBD2,TRBJ2-3
TGTGCCAGCAGCTGGACCGGGACAGACCCCTACGAGCAGTACTTC,CASSWTGTDPYEQYF,.,TRBV7-2,TRBD1,TRBJ2-7
TGTGCCAGCAGCTTAAGCAGGGTTGAAGAGACCCAGTACTTC,CASSLSRVEETQYF,few,TRBV7-8,.,TRBJ2-5
TGTGCCAGTAGACGGGGACAGGGGCCCCGGGGGACCCAGTACTTC,CASRRGQGPRGTQYF,.,TRBV19,TRBD1,TRBJ2-5
TGTGCCAATTCAAACCCGAGATCTTATACGCAGTATTTT,CANSNPRSYTQYF,.,TRBV7-9,.,TRBJ2-3
TGCAGCGTGGGGCAGGGCGGCTATGGCTACACCTTC,CSVGQGGYGYTF,.,TRBV29-1,.,TRBJ1-2
TGTGCCAGCATTGGGGACAGCAACTATGGCTACACCTTC,CASIGDSNYGYTF,.,TRBV2,TRBD1,TRBJ1-2
TGTGCCAGCAGCTTAAGGGGCCGGGCGGGGGCGGGAGATACGCAGTATTTT,CASSLRGRAGAGDTQYF,few,TRBV7-3,.,TRBJ2-3
TGTGCCAGCAGCTTATTGGCTAGCGGGAGTTACGAGCAGTACTTC,CASSLLASGSYEQYF,once,TRBV7-2,TRBD2,TRBJ2-7
TGCGCCAGCAGCCAAGTAGGGGGTAACACTGAAGCTTTCTTT,CASSQVGGNTEAFF,few,TRBV4-1,.,TRBJ1-1
TGTGCCAGCAGTCATGACGGGGTCGGGAACACTGAAGCTTTCTTT,CASSHDGVGNTEAFF,.,TRBV6-6,.,TRBJ1-1
TGTGCCAGCAGTTTACAGGGGAGTGAGCAGTTCTTC,CASSLQGSEQFF,.,TRBV6-5,TRBD1,TRBJ2-1
TGCGCCAGCAGCCAAGATCAAGGGGAAGGCTACACCTTC,CASSQDQGEGYTF,.,TRBV4-1,.,TRBJ1-2
TGTGCCAGCAGCCCCTTGGCCCTCGCAGAGACCCAGTACTTC,CASSPLALAETQYF,.,TRBV14,.,TRBJ2-5
TGTGCCATCAGTGAGGGACAGGGCTCCACTTCGCGGGCTTTCTTT,CAISEGQGSTSRAFF,once,TRBV10-3,TRBD1,TRBJ1-1
TGTGCCAGCAGCCCTAGCGGGAGGGCCGGCAATGAGCAGTTCTTC,CASSPSGRAGNEQFF,.,TRBV9,TRBD2,TRBJ2-1
TGTGCCAGCAGCCTCCTAAGGACTAGCGGAAGCACAGATACGCAGTATTTT,CASSLLRTSGSTDTQYF,.,TRBV7-8,TRBD2,TRBJ2-3
TGTGCCAGCAGTCGCGGGACAGGGGGCAAGTATGGCTACACCTTC,CASSRGTGGKYGYTF,.,TRBV6-5,TRBD1,TRBJ1-2
TGTGCCAGCAGCTTAGCGGTGGGGCGGATACAAGAGACCCAGTACTTC,CASSLAVGRIQETQYF,.,TRBV7-2,.,TRBJ2-5